This T cell receptor beta chain stems from a study of T-cell memory formation after mild COVID-19. Per germline, CDR1 SGHTA and CDR2 FQGNSA. Trimming left V 2 bases short and J 4 bases short, with 12 bases between. The CDR3 runs 15 residues. MiXCR, applied by TCRdb to the 5' RACE reads, yields one record per CDR3 protein. The repertoire includes a few hundred thousand distinct CDR3 sequences, roughly an eighth of them detected once, and 22% sits in the top ten. V usage is TRBV7-2 and J usage is TRBJ1-5; D not resolved. What was sequenced was PBMCs or a T cell subset sorted from them (not recorded which). This TCR derives from a man younger than 35 who had mild COVID-19 (a few samples of this study predate the infection). Cell type and time point are not known. CDR3 protein: CASSLFAVPNQPQHF. Here the CDR3 DNA reads TGTGCCAGCAGCTTATTCGCAGTACCTAATCAGCCCCAGCATTTT.